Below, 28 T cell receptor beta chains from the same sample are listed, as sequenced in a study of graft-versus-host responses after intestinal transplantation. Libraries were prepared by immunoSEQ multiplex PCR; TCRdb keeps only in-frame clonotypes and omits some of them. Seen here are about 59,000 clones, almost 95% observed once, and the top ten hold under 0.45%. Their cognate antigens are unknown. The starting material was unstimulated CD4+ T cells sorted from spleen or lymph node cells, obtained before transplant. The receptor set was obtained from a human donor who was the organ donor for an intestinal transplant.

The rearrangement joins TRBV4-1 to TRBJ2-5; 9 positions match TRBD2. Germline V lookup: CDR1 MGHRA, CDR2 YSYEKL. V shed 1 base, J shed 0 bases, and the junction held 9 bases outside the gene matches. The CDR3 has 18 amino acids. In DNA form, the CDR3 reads TGCGCCAGCAGCCAAGGACTAGCGGAGGGCACGTACCAAGAGACCCAGTACTTC. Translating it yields CASSQGLAEGTYQETQYF.

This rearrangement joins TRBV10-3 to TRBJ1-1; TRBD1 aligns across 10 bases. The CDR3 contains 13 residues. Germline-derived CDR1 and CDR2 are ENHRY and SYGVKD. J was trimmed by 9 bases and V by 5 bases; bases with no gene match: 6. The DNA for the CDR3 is TGTGCCATCAGTCCGGGACAGGGGTACAAAGCTTTCTTT. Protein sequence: CAISPGQGYKAFF.

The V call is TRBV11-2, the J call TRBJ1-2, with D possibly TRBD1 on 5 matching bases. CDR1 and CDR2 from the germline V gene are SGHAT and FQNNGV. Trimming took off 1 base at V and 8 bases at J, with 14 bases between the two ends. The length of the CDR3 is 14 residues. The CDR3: CASSLVPTEGGYTF. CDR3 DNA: TGTGCCAGCAGCTTAGTCCCCACCGAGGGGGGCTACACCTTC. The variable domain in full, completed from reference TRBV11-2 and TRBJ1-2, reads EAGVAQSPRYKIIEKRQSVAFWCNPISGHATLYWYQQILGQGPKLLIQFQNNGVVDDSQLPKDRFSAERLKGVDSTLKIQPAKLEDSAVYLCASSLVPTEGGYTFGSGTRLTVV.

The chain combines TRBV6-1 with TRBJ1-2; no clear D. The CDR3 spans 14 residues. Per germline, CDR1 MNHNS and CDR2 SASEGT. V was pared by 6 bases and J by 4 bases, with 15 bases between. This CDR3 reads CASSAWFSSYGYTF. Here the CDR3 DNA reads TGTGCCAGCAGCGCATGGTTTTCGTCCTATGGCTACACCTTC.

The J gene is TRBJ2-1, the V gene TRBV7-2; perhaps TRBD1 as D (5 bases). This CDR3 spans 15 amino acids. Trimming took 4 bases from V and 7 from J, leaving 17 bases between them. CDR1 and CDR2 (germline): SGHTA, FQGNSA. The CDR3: CASSSDRTPLNEQFF. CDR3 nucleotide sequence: TGTGCCAGCAGCTCCGACCGGACACCGCTAAATGAGCAGTTCTTC. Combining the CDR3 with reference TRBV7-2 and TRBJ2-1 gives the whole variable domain GAGVSQSPSNKVTEKGKDVELRCDPISGHTALYWYRQSLGQGLEFLIYFQGNSAPDKSGLPSDRFSAERTGGSVSTLTIQRTQQEDSAVYLCASSSDRTPLNEQFFGPGTRLTVL.

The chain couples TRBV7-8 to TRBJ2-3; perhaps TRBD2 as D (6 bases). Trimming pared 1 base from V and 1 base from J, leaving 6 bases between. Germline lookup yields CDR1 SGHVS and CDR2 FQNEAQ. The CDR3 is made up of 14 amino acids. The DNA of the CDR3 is TGTGCCAGCAGCTTAGGGAGGGGCACAGATACGCAGTATTTT. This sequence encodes CASSLGRGTDTQYF. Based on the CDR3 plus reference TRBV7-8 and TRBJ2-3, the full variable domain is GAGVSQSPRYKVAKRGQDVALRCDPISGHVSLFWYQQALGQGPEFLTYFQNEAQLDKSGLPSDRFFAERPEGSVSTLKIQRTQQEDSAVYLCASSLGRGTDTQYFGPGTRLTVL.

CDR3 nucleotides: TGCGCCAGCAGCTTGAGAGGGACCCCAAATCAGCCCCAGCATTTT. Amino acid sequence: CASSLRGTPNQPQHF. This chain joins TRBV5-1 and TRBJ1-5; D possibly corresponds to TRBD1 (5 bases). Germline CDR1 reads SGHRS; CDR2 reads YFSETQ. The V gene lost 1 base and the J gene lost 4 bases, with 12 bases spanning the gap. This CDR3 is 15 amino acids long.

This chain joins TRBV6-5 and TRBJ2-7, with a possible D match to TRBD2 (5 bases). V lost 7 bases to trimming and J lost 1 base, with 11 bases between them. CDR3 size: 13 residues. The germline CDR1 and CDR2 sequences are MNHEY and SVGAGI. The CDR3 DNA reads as TGTGCCAGCAACCGAGGGCCGTCCTACGAGCAGTACTTC. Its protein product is CASNRGPSYEQYF.

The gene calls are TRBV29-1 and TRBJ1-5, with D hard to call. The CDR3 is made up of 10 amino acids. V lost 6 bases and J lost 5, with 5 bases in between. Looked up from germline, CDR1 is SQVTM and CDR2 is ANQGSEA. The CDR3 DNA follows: TGCAGCGTCCCACATCAGCCCCAGCATTTT. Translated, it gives CSVPHQPQHF.

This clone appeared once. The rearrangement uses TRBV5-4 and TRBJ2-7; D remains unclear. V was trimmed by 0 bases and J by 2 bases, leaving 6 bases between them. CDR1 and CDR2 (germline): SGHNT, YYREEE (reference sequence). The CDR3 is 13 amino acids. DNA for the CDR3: TGTGCCAGCAGCTTGGGCGGAACCTACGAGCAGTACTTC. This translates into CASSLGGTYEQYF.

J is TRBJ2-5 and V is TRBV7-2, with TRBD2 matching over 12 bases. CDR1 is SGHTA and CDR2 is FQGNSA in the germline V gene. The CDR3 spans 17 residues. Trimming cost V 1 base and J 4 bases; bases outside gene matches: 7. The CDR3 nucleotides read TGTGCCAGCAGCTTAGGGTCTAGCGGGGGGGCCAGAGAGACCCAGTACTTC. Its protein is CASSLGSSGGARETQYF.

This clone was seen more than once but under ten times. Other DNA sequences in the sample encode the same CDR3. In DNA form, the CDR3 reads TGTGCCAGCAGCTTGACAGGGAACTCTAACTATGGCTACACCTTC. This sequence encodes CASSLTGNSNYGYTF. The chain has TRBV11-2 and TRBJ1-2; 7 nucleotides match TRBD1. Germline CDR1 is SGHAT and CDR2 is FQNNGV. With V trimmed by 3 bases and J by 0 bases, 4 bases remained unmatched. The CDR3 runs 15 residues.

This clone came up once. This CDR3 is CASSVGPSRYEQYF. In DNA, the CDR3 is TGTGCCAGCAGCGTCGGGCCAAGCCGGTACGAGCAGTACTTC. V is TRBV13 and J is TRBJ2-7; D is ambiguous. CDR1 PRHDT and CDR2 FYEKMQ come from the germline V gene (reference sequence). The germline V and J ends were trimmed by 5 bases and 4 bases, with 15 bases remaining between them. The CDR3 has 14 residues.

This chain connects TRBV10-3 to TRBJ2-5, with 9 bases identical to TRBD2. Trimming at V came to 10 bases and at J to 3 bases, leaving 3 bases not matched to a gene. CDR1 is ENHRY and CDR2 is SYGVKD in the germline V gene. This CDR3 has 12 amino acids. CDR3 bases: TGTGCCACATCTAGCGGGAAAGAGACCCAGTACTTC. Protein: CATSSGKETQYF.

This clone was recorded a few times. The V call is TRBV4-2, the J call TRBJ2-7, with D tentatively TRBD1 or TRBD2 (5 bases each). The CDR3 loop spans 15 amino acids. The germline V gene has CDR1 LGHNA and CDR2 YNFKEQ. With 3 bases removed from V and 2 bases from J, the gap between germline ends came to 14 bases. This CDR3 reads CASSHPGTQAYEQYF. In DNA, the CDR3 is TGTGCCAGCAGCCACCCCGGGACCCAGGCCTACGAGCAGTACTTC.

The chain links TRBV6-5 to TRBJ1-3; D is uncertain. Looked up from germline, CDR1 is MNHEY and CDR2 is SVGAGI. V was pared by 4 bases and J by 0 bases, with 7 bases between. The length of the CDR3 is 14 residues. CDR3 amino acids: CASSSQNSGNTIYF. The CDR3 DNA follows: TGTGCCAGCAGTTCCCAGAACTCTGGAAACACCATATATTTT.

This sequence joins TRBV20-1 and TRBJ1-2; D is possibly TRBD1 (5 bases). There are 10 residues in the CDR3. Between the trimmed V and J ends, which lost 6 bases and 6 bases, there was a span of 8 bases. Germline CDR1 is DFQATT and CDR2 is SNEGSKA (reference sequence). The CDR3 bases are TGCAGTGCCTCAGGGAATGGCTACACCTTC. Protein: CSASGNGYTF.

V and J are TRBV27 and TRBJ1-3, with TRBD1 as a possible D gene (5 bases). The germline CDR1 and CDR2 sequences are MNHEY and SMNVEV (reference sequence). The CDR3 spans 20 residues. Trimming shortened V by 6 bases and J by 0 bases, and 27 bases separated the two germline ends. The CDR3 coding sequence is TGTGCCAGCAGGAGTTCCTTAGGGGCTACCTCCTTTCGCTCTGGAAACACCATATATTTT. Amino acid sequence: CASRSSLGATSFRSGNTIYF.

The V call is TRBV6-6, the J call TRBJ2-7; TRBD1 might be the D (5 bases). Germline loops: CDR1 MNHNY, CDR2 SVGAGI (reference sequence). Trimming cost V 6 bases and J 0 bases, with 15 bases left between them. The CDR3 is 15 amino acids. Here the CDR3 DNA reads TGTGCCAGCAGCCCCGGACACGTTAGCTCCTACGAGCAGTACTTC. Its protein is CASSPGHVSSYEQYF.

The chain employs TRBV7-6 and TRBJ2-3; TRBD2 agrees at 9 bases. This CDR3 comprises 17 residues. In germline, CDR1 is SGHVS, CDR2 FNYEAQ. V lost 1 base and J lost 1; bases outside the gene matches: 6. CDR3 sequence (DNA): TGTGCCAGCAGCTTAGGTTCAGCGGGGGGTCGCACAGATACGCAGTATTTT. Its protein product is CASSLGSAGGRTDTQYF.

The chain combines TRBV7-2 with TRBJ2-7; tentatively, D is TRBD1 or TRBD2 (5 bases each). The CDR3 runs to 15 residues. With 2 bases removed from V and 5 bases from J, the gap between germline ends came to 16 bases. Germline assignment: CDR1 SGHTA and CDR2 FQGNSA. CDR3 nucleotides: TGTGCCAGCAGCTTAAGTGGGACGTTATGGGACGAGCAGTACTTC. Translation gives CASSLSGTLWDEQYF. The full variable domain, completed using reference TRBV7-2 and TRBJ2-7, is GAGVSQSPSNKVTEKGKDVELRCDPISGHTALYWYRQSLGQGLEFLIYFQGNSAPDKSGLPSDRFSAERTGGSVSTLTIQRTQQEDSAVYLCASSLSGTLWDEQYFGPGTRLTVT.

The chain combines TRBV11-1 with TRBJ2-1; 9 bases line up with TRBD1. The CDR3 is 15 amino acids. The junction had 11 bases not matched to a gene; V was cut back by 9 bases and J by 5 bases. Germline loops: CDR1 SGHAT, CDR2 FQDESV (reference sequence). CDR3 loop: CASSIRDRVHNEQFF. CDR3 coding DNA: TGTGCCAGTTCGATCCGGGACAGGGTACACAATGAGCAGTTCTTC.

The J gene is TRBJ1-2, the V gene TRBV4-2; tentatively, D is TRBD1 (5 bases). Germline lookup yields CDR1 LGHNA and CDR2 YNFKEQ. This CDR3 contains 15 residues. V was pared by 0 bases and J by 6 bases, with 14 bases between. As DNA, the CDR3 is TGTGCCAGCAGCCAAGATGGGACGGCCAAAAATGGCTACACCTTC. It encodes CASSQDGTAKNGYTF.

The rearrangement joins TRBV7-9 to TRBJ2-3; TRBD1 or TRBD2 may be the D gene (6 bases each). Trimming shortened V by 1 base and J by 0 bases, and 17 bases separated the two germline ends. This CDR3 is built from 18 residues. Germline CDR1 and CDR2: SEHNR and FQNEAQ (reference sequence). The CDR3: CASSLVQGGWDSTDTQYF. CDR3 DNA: TGTGCCAGCAGCTTAGTACAGGGAGGATGGGATAGCACAGATACGCAGTATTTT.

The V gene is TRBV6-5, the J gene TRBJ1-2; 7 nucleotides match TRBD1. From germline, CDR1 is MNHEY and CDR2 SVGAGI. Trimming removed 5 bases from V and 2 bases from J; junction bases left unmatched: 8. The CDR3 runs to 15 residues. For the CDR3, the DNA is TGTGCCAGCAGTCTAGGGACGACAGGGAACTATGGCTACACCTTC. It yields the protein CASSLGTTGNYGYTF.

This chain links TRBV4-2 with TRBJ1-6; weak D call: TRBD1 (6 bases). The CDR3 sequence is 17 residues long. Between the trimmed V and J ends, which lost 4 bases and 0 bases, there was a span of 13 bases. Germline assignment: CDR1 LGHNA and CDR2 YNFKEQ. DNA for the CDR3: TGTGCCAGCAGCCGCCGGGGGGGCAGCTCCTATAATTCACCCCTCCACTTT. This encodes CASSRRGGSSYNSPLHF.

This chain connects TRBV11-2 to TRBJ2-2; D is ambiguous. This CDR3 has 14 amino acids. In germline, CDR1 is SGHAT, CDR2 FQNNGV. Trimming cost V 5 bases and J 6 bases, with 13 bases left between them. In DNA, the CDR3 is TGTGCCAGCAGCCCACTCTCTTGGCCCGGGGAGCTGTTTTTT. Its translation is CASSPLSWPGELFF.

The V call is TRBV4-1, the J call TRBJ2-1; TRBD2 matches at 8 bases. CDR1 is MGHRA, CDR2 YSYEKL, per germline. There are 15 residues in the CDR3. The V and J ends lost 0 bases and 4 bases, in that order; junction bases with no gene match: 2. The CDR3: CASSQEGLAYNEQFF. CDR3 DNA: TGCGCCAGCAGCCAAGAAGGACTAGCTTACAATGAGCAGTTCTTC.